Sequencing of this T cell receptor beta chain was carried out in a study of blood T cells in healthy people across ages. Each donor was a healthy Caucasian individual from Russia, aged roughly 6 to 90. CDR3 size: 17 residues. Germline V lookup: CDR1 SQVTM, CDR2 ANQGSEA. V gave up 4 bases and J gave up 7 bases; unmatched junction bases: 14. It was with a sample-barcoded 5' primer and a J-beta primer mix that a second PCR of roughly 6 to 12 cycles was run. TCRdb passed the 5' RACE reads through MiXCR, listing each CDR3 protein once. The table shows hundreds of thousands of distinct CDR3 sequences, with more than 40% occurring only once.

The chain uses TRBV29-1 and TRBJ2-1; TRBD1 agrees at 12 bases. This TCR came from a woman in her sixties in good health. Sequencing was carried out using blood. This CDR3 is CSVALSPGQGARNEQFF. For the CDR3, the DNA is TGCAGCGTTGCTCTTTCTCCGGGACAGGGGGCAAGGAATGAGCAGTTCTTC.